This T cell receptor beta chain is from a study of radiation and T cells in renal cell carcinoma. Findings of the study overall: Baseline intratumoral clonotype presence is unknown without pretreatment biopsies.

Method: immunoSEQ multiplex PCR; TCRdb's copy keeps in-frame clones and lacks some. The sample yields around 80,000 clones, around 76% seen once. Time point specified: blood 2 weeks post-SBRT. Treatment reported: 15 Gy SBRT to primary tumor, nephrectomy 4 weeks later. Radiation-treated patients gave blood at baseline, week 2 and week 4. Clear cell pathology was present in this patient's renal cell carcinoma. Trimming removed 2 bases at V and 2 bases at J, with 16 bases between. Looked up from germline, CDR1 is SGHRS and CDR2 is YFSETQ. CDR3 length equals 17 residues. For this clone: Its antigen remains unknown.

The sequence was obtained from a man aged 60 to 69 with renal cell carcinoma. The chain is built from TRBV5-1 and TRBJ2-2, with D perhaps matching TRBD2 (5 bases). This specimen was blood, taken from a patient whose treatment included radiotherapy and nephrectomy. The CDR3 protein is CASSFSLMRENTGELFF. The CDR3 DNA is TGCGCCAGCAGCTTTTCCCTGATGAGGGAAAACACCGGGGAGCTGTTTTTT.